One and the same sample provided the 24 T cell receptor beta chains below, sequenced in a study of T cell clones after liver transplantation. Sequencing used immunoSEQ multiplex PCR; TCRdb keeps in-frame clones, though not all of them. The sample lists around 77,000 clones, over 70% occurring once. Here the sequenced sample was CD4+ T cells from blood, taken 12 months after liver transplant. These receptors all come from a human patient who received a liver transplant. The graft donor may be the source of some T cells.

This clone turned up a few times. The V gene is TRBV5-1, the J gene TRBJ2-5; D may be TRBD2 (6 bases). Germline values: CDR1 SGHRS, CDR2 YFSETQ. Trimming removed 4 bases from V and 4 bases from J, with 17 bases in between. The CDR3 covers 15 residues. CDR3 DNA: TGCGCCAGCAGCGACATGTCGGGAGTTAGAGAGACCCAGTACTTC. Translation: CASSDMSGVRETQYF. Drawing the rest from reference TRBV5-1 and TRBJ2-5, the complete variable domain is KAGVTQTPRYLIKTRGQQVTLSCSPISGHRSVSWYQQTPGQGLQFLFEYFSETQRNKGNFPGRFSGRQFSNSRSEMNVSTLELGDSALYLCASSDMSGVRETQYFGPGTRLLVL.

Here the CDR3 reads CAISEFSQASNQPQHF. CDR3 nucleotides: TGTGCCATCAGTGAGTTTAGCCAGGCTAGCAATCAGCCCCAGCATTTT. This chain uses TRBV10-3 with TRBJ1-5; D call uncertain. The V gene's germline CDR1 is ENHRY and CDR2 SYGVKD. CDR3 length: 16 residues. V was cut by 1 base and J by 0 bases, with 10 bases left in between.

The genes are TRBV28 and TRBJ2-7; no firm D call. There are 13 residues in the CDR3. V lost 2 bases, J lost 2 bases, and 7 bases lay in between. Germline values: CDR1 MDHEN, CDR2 SYDVKM. CDR3 protein: CASSLGGPYEQYF. CDR3 in DNA: TGTGCCAGCAGTTTAGGTGGGCCCTACGAGCAGTACTTC.

J is TRBJ2-2 and V is TRBV7-9; 9 nucleotides align to TRBD2. In germline, CDR1 is SEHNR, CDR2 FQNEAQ (reference sequence). This CDR3 spans 14 amino acids. Trimming took 1 base from V and 6 from J; bases not matched to a gene: 0. CDR3 region: CASSLGLAAGELFF. CDR3 in DNA: TGTGCCAGCAGCTTAGGACTAGCGGCCGGGGAGCTGTTTTTT.

The rearrangement links TRBV6-5 to TRBJ2-1, with D perhaps matching TRBD2 (6 bases). Germline CDR1 MNHEY, CDR2 SVGAGI. The CDR3 has 16 amino acids. With 2 bases removed from V and 0 bases from J, the gap between germline ends came to 11 bases. The CDR3 region is CASSYQTSPSYNEQFF. The CDR3 bases are TGTGCCAGCAGTTACCAGACTAGTCCCTCCTACAATGAGCAGTTCTTC.

This rearrangement joins TRBV4-1 to TRBJ1-1; D gene unclear. Trimming removed 0 bases from V and 6 bases from J, with 14 bases in between. The CDR3 is made up of 15 amino acids. Germline lookup yields CDR1 MGHRA and CDR2 YSYEKL. The CDR3 DNA sequence: TGCGCCAGCAGCCAAGACTATCCAGTTCGCCCTGAAGCTTTCTTT. Protein product: CASSQDYPVRPEAFF.

The rearrangement joins TRBV2 to TRBJ1-1; no clear D gene. Trimming cost V 5 bases and J 8 bases, with 9 bases left between them. The CDR3 consists of 11 residues. Germline V gene lookup returns CDR1 SNHLY and CDR2 FYNNEI. The CDR3 sequence is CASSRVSEAFF. In DNA, the CDR3 is TGTGCCAGCAGTCGGGTTTCAGAAGCTTTCTTT.

V gene TRBV10-3 combines with J gene TRBJ2-4, with TRBD2 matching over 7 bases. Trimming took 0 bases from V and 1 from J; bases not matched to a gene: 6. This CDR3 spans 17 amino acids. Germline assignment: CDR1 ENHRY and CDR2 SYGVKD. DNA for the CDR3: TGTGCCATCAGTGAGTCGGTCCTCGGGGGGGCCAAAAACATTCAGTACTTC. This codes for CAISESVLGGAKNIQYF.

V and J are TRBV5-5 and TRBJ1-5; D remains unclear. The germline V gene has CDR1 SGHKS and CDR2 YYEKEE (reference sequence). Between the trimmed V and J ends, which lost 4 bases and 6 bases, there was a span of 14 bases. The CDR3 covers 14 residues. Here the CDR3 DNA reads TGTGCCAGCAGCGGATATTCCCAATCTCAGCCCCAGCATTTT. This codes for CASSGYSQSQPQHF. Full variable domain (missing parts from reference TRBV5-5 and TRBJ1-5): DAGVTQSPTHLIKTRGQQVTLRCSPISGHKSVSWYQQVLGQGPQFIFQYYEKEERGRGNFPDRFSARQFPNYSSELNVNALLLGDSALYLCASSGYSQSQPQHFGDGTRLSIL.

The V call is TRBV29-1, the J call TRBJ1-1; 7 positions agree with TRBD1. The CDR3 totals 12 residues. Germline lookup yields CDR1 SQVTM and CDR2 ANQGSEA. With 6 bases clipped from V and 4 bases from J, the junction kept 5 bases outside the gene matches. The CDR3 region is CSVGQVGTEAFF. Written as DNA, the CDR3 is TGCAGCGTCGGACAGGTGGGCACTGAAGCTTTCTTT.

This chain joins TRBV5-1 and TRBJ2-1, with D tentatively TRBD1 (6 bases). The CDR3 runs 16 residues. Germline V CDR1 and CDR2: SGHRS, YFSETQ. Trimming pared 2 bases from V and 4 bases from J, leaving 16 bases between. CDR3 in amino acids: CASSLSPTGLYNEQFF. CDR3 in DNA: TGCGCCAGCAGCTTATCGCCGACAGGTCTGTACAATGAGCAGTTCTTC.

The chain recombines TRBV4-2 with TRBJ1-2, with 9 bases matching TRBD1. The CDR3 is 14 residues long. Looked up from germline, CDR1 is LGHNA and CDR2 is YNFKEQ. Trimming removed 4 bases from V and 7 bases from J; junction bases left unmatched: 7. The CDR3 sequence is CASSPGDRAGGYTF. CDR3 bases: TGTGCCAGCAGCCCGGGGGACAGGGCGGGTGGCTACACCTTC.

This sequence joins TRBV27 and TRBJ1-1, with 8 bases that match TRBD1. Germline CDR1 and CDR2: MNHEY and SMNVEV (reference sequence). The CDR3 is 15 amino acids. V lost 5 bases to trimming and J lost 3 bases; unmatched junction nucleotides: 8. DNA for the CDR3: TGTGCCAGCAGTCCATACAGGGGGTCCTACACTGAAGCTTTCTTT. This translates into CASSPYRGSYTEAFF.

This chain connects TRBV28 to TRBJ2-2; D is undetermined. This CDR3 has 15 amino acids. Germline CDR1 reads MDHEN; CDR2 reads SYDVKM. Trimming took off 1 base at V and 0 bases at J, with 6 bases between the two ends. The CDR3 loop is CASSLLHTNTGELFF. The CDR3 region has the DNA TGTGCCAGCAGTTTATTGCATACGAACACCGGGGAGCTGTTTTTT.

V is TRBV29-1 and J is TRBJ2-3; 8 bases fit TRBD2. V was pared by 6 bases and J by 3 bases, with 8 bases of the junction left unmatched. The CDR3 is made up of 14 amino acids. From germline, CDR1 is SQVTM and CDR2 ANQGSEA. CDR3 nucleotides: TGCAGCGTCAAAGGCCCTAGCGGGACAGATACGCAGTATTTT. It translates to CSVKGPSGTDTQYF.

The chain recombines TRBV19 with TRBJ1-1; 8 bases map to TRBD1. Trimming at V came to 6 bases and at J to 0 bases, leaving 6 bases not matched to a gene. The germline gives CDR1 LNHDA, CDR2 SQIVND (reference sequence). The CDR3 length is 15 residues. The CDR3 DNA reads TGTGCCAGTAGGGACAGGGTTGGGATGAACACTGAAGCTTTCTTT. It specifies CASRDRVGMNTEAFF.

A few counts support this clone. The chain employs TRBV2 and TRBJ1-2; no definite D call. Per the germline V gene, CDR1 is SNHLY and CDR2 is FYNNEI. V was shortened by 0 bases and J by 2 bases, with 16 bases between the two germline ends. This CDR3 is 17 amino acids long. This chain's CDR3 is CASSEALLIVTNYGYTF. The CDR3 nucleotides read TGTGCCAGCAGTGAAGCGCTTCTTATAGTCACGAACTATGGCTACACCTTC.

This clone is a singleton in its sample. The chain has TRBV28 and TRBJ2-1; no definite D call. Germline loops: CDR1 MDHEN, CDR2 SYDVKM. CDR3 length equals 11 residues. V lost 4 bases to trimming and J lost 9 bases, with 7 bases between them. CDR3 protein: CASSSRSEQFF. The DNA of the CDR3 is TGTGCCAGCAGTTCACGTAGTGAGCAGTTCTTC. Combining the CDR3 with reference TRBV28 and TRBJ2-1 gives the whole variable domain DVKVTQSSRYLVKRTGEKVFLECVQDMDHENMFWYRQDPGLGLRLIYFSYDVKMKEKGDIPEGYSVSREKKERFSLILESASTNQTSMYLCASSSRSEQFFGPGTRLTVL.

This rearrangement joins TRBV20-1 to TRBJ2-7; D gene uncertain. Germline lookup yields CDR1 DFQATT and CDR2 SNEGSKA (reference sequence). V was shortened by 3 bases and J by 9 bases, with 9 bases between the two germline ends. The CDR3 contains 10 residues. The CDR3, as DNA: TGCAGTGCTAGGTCAGACATGCAGTACTTC. Translating gives CSARSDMQYF.

This chain joins TRBV5-4 and TRBJ2-5, with D tentatively TRBD1 (5 bases). CDR1 SGHNT and CDR2 YYREEE come from the germline V gene (reference sequence). Trimming cost V 1 base and J 4 bases, with 14 bases left between them. The length of the CDR3 is 15 residues. The CDR3 is CASSLTKGIGETQYF. The CDR3 nucleotides are TGTGCCAGCAGCTTGACTAAGGGGATCGGAGAGACCCAGTACTTC.

The V gene is TRBV4-3, the J gene TRBJ2-3; 8 bases map to TRBD2. V was pared by 4 bases and J by 0 bases, with 15 bases of the junction left unmatched. The CDR3 length is 19 residues. Germline-derived CDR1 and CDR2 are LGHNA and YSLEER. CDR3 residues: CASSPHLAGYLLSTDTQYF. In DNA form, the CDR3 reads TGCGCCAGCAGCCCCCACCTAGCGGGTTATCTTCTTAGCACAGATACGCAGTATTTT.

This clone was seen a handful of times. The V and J genes are TRBV19 and TRBJ2-1; D tentatively fits TRBD1 or TRBD2 (6 bases each). Germline CDR1 and CDR2: LNHDA and SQIVND (reference sequence). The CDR3 is 14 residues long. V lost 5 bases to trimming and J lost 8 bases, with 16 bases between them. CDR3 in amino acids: CASSPRDTDDEQFF. The CDR3 region has the DNA TGTGCCAGTAGTCCGCGGGACACTGACGATGAGCAGTTCTTC.

On this clone itself: This CDR3 is also generated by other DNA sequences in the sample. This sequence joins TRBV5-4 and TRBJ2-5, with D uncertain. Germline V CDR1 and CDR2: SGHNT, YYREEE (reference sequence). The CDR3 contains 11 residues. V dropped 2 bases and J dropped 4 bases, with 3 bases sitting between them. The CDR3 coding sequence is TGTGCCAGCAGCTTACGAGAGACCCAGTACTTC. It encodes CASSLRETQYF.

The chain has TRBV19 and TRBJ2-3; 10 nucleotides agree with TRBD1. Germline-derived CDR1 and CDR2 are LNHDA and SQIVND (reference sequence). J was trimmed by 4 bases and V by 3 bases; bases with no gene match: 4. The CDR3 sequence is 15 residues long. CDR3 region: CASSMGQGIADTQYF. The CDR3 DNA follows: TGTGCCAGTAGTATGGGACAGGGGATTGCAGATACGCAGTATTTT.